A single sample gave rise to the 12 T cell receptor beta chains below, sequenced in a study of Ad26.COV2.S vaccination and SARS-CoV-2 variants. Using immunoSEQ multiplex PCR, the repertoire was profiled, and TCRdb retains in-frame clones only, with some absent. The sample carries over 400,000 clones, roughly 90% recorded once. The sample's treatment: 15 to 20 received Ad26.COV2.S at low or high dose, single or two shots; about 5 received placebo; per-sample allocation not given. Material that was analyzed had been drawn on day 63 after the first vaccine or placebo injection. The sequenced sample was peripheral blood, obtained in a trial of Ad26.COV2.S vaccine versus placebo. The source is a person between 18 and 65 years old who received the Ad26.COV2.S COVID-19 vaccine or a placebo.

This rearrangement joins TRBV30 to TRBJ2-3; D possibly uses TRBD1 or TRBD2 (5 bases each). The V and J ends lost 1 base and 1 base respectively, with 9 bases between them. CDR3 length: 14 amino acids. Germline assignment: CDR1 GTSNPN and CDR2 SVGIG (reference sequence). The CDR3 DNA sequence: TGTGCCTGGAGTGAGGGGACCGGCACAGATACGCAGTATTTT. Translation: CAWSEGTGTDTQYF.

The gene calls are TRBV11-2 and TRBJ2-2; TRBD2 agrees at 12 bases. The germline gives CDR1 SGHAT, CDR2 FQNNGV. With 5 bases clipped from V and 4 bases from J, the junction kept 5 bases outside the gene matches. This CDR3 region has 16 residues. In DNA, the CDR3 is TGTGCCAGCAGCCCCGGGACTAGCGGGTCCACCGGGGAGCTGTTTTTT. Its protein product is CASSPGTSGSTGELFF.

V and J are TRBV6-5 and TRBJ2-7; 8 nucleotides line up with TRBD1. J gave up 1 base and V 10 bases, and 9 bases lay outside the gene matches. Per the germline V gene, CDR1 is MNHEY and CDR2 is SVGAGI. This CDR3 spans 14 amino acids. The CDR3 loop is CATRDRGQSYEQYF. The CDR3 DNA reads as TGTGCCACCAGAGACAGGGGTCAATCCTACGAGCAGTACTTC.

The chain couples TRBV2 to TRBJ1-5; a possible D gene is TRBD1 (5 bases). The CDR3 runs 17 residues. V lost 6 bases and J 0 bases, leaving 18 bases between the germline ends. The germline gives CDR1 SNHLY, CDR2 FYNNEI. CDR3 in amino acids: CASRSGTAVNSNQPQHF. CDR3 bases: TGTGCCAGCAGATCTGGGACGGCAGTAAATAGCAATCAGCCCCAGCATTTT.

This clone was seen once. The chain has TRBV2 and TRBJ2-7; 7 nucleotides agree with TRBD1. J was trimmed by 0 bases and V by 6 bases; bases with no gene match: 8. Per the germline V gene, CDR1 is SNHLY and CDR2 is FYNNEI. The CDR3 is made up of 15 amino acids. The CDR3 nucleotides are TGTGCCAGCAGGAACCCAGGACAGGCCTCCTACGAGCAGTACTTC. This gives the protein CASRNPGQASYEQYF.

This chain's CDR3 is CASSPGALTNEKLFF. The DNA of the CDR3 is TGTGCCAGCAGCCCAGGGGCGTTGACTAATGAAAAACTGTTTTTT. This chain links TRBV7-8 with TRBJ1-4; D possibly corresponds to TRBD1 (6 bases). Germline lookup yields CDR1 SGHVS and CDR2 FQNEAQ. CDR3 length equals 15 residues. Trimming cost V 5 bases and J 2 bases, with 12 bases left between them.

The chain links TRBV19 to TRBJ2-7; 11 nucleotides line up with TRBD2. This CDR3 region has 15 residues. The germline CDR1 and CDR2 sequences are LNHDA and SQIVND (reference sequence). Trimming took 5 bases from V and 2 from J; bases not matched to a gene: 5. Written as DNA, the CDR3 is TGTGCCAGTAGTGTCGGGACTAGCGGAACCTACGAGCAGTACTTC. Encoded protein: CASSVGTSGTYEQYF.

The chain links TRBV29-1 to TRBJ2-7, with D unclear. V lost 4 bases and J 0 bases, leaving 16 bases between the germline ends. The CDR3 extends over 15 amino acids. CDR1 is SQVTM, CDR2 ANQGSEA, per germline. CDR3 sequence: CSVVGGRKSSYEQYF. DNA of the CDR3: TGCAGCGTTGTGGGCGGAAGGAAGAGCTCCTACGAGCAGTACTTC.

The V call is TRBV6-5, the J call TRBJ1-1; D gene unclear. CDR3 length equals 14 residues. The germline V and J ends were trimmed by 8 bases and 6 bases, with 19 bases remaining between them. Looked up from germline, CDR1 is MNHEY and CDR2 is SVGAGI. The CDR3 coding sequence is TGTGCCAGCGGTTTAGGAGCGGAGATCTCTGAAGCTTTCTTT. This encodes CASGLGAEISEAFF.

This chain uses TRBV7-9 with TRBJ1-1; D perhaps matches TRBD1 (5 bases). V lost 5 bases to trimming and J lost 6 bases, with 10 bases between them. The CDR3 is 12 amino acids. CDR1 is SEHNR and CDR2 is FQNEAQ in the germline V gene (reference sequence). This CDR3 is CASSAGGAEAFF. The CDR3 region has the DNA TGTGCCAGCAGCGCCGGAGGGGCTGAAGCTTTCTTT.

The V gene is TRBV27, the J gene TRBJ1-2; D not certain. The CDR3 runs to 14 residues. Trimming cost V 2 bases and J 2 bases, with 9 bases left between them. Per the germline V gene, CDR1 is MNHEY and CDR2 is SMNVEV (reference sequence). CDR3 coding DNA: TGTGCCAGCAGTTTACGATATTCAAACTATGGCTACACCTTC. It specifies CASSLRYSNYGYTF.

The table lists this clone with a few counts. The V call is TRBV10-1, the J call TRBJ2-7; 9 bases agree with TRBD1. The CDR3 sequence is 12 residues long. The J segment lost 3 bases and the V segment lost 6 bases, leaving 0 bases of the junction unmatched. Germline V gives CDR1 WNHNN, CDR2 SYGVQD (reference sequence). CDR3 nucleotides: TGCGCCAGCAGGGACAGGGGCTACGAGCAGTACTTC. Translated, it gives CASRDRGYEQYF.